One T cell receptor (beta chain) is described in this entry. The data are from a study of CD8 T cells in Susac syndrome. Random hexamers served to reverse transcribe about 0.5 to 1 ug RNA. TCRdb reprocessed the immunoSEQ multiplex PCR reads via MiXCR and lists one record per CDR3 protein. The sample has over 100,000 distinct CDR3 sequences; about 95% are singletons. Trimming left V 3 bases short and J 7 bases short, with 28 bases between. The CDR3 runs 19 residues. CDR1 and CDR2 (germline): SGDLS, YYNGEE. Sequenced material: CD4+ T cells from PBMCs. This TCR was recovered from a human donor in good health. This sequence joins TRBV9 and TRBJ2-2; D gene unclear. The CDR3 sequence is CASSATTPTGARVSGELFF. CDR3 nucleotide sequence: TGTGCCAGCAGCGCAACTACCCCGACGGGCGCCCGGGTGAGCGGGGAGCTGTTTTTT.